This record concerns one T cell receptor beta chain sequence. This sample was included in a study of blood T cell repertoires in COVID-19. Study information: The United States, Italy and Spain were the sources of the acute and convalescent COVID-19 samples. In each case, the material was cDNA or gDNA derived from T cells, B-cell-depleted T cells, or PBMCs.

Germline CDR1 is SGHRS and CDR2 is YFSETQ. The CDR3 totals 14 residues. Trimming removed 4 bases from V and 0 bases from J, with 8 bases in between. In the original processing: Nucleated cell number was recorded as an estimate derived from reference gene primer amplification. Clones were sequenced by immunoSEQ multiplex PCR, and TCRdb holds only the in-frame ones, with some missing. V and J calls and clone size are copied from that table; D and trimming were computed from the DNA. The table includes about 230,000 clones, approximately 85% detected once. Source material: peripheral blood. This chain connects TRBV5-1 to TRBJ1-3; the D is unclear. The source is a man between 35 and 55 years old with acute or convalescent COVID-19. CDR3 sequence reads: CASSRGGSGNTIYF. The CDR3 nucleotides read TGCGCCAGCAGCCGGGGAGGCTCTGGAAACACCATATATTTT.